The entry that follows covers one T cell receptor beta chain sequence. What it binds is not known. The sample comes from a study of glioma-infiltrating T cells. Across the study: About 1 million peripheral T cells were targeted at roughly 4.5- to 11-fold coverage. Broader study findings: Shared blood CDR3 signature motifs marked patients with low tissue-blood divergence.

Using RNA template, CDR3s of TCR alpha and beta were amplified with iRepertoire arm-PCR. TCRdb reprocessed the multiplex PCR reads with MiXCR, giving one entry per CDR3 protein. Found here are 400,000 or so distinct CDR3 sequences, around 38% of them singletons; the top ten hold around 11%. Sequences were obtained from glioma tissue, nonneoplastic brain tissue, or PBMCs (not recorded which). The sequence was obtained from a human donor with low-grade glioma or glioblastoma, undergoing nonglioma brain surgery, or in good health (not recorded which).

CDR3 in amino acids: CASSTNLAGVVYEQFF. The CDR3 DNA sequence: TGTGCCAGCAGCACTAATCTAGCGGGAGTTGTCTATGAGCAGTTCTTC. The V and J genes are TRBV7-2 and TRBJ2-1, with 10 nucleotides matching TRBD2. After removal of 5 bases from V and 8 bases from J, the junction contained 12 bases not matched to a gene. CDR3 length: 16 residues. CDR1 SGHTA and CDR2 FQGNSA come from the germline V gene.